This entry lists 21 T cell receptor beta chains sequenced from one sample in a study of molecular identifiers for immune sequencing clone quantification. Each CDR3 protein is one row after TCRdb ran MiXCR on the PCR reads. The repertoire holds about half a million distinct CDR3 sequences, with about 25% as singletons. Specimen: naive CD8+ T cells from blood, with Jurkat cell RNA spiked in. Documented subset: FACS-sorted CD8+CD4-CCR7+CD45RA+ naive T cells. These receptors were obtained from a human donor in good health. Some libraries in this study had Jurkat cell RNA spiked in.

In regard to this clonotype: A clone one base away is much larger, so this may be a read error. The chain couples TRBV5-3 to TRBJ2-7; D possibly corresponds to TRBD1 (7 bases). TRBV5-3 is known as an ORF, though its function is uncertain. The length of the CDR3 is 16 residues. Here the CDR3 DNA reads TGTGCCAGCAGCTTCGGGGCCCGACAGGGACTCCTCGAGCAGTACTTC. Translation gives CASSFGARQGLLEQYF.

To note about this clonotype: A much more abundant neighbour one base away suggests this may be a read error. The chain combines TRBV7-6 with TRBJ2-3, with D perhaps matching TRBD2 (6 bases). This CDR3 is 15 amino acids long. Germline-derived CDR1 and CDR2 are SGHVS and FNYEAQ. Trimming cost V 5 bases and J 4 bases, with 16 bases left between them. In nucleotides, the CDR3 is TGTGCCAGCAGCAAAACTAGCTGGGAACCAGATACGCAGTATTTT. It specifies CASSKTSWEPDTQYF.

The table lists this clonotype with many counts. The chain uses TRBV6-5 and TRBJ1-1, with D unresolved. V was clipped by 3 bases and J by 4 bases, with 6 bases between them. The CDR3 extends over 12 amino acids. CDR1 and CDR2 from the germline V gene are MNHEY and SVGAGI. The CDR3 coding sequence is TGTGCCAGCAGTTATGCGGGCACTGAAGCTTTCTTT. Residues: CASSYAGTEAFF.

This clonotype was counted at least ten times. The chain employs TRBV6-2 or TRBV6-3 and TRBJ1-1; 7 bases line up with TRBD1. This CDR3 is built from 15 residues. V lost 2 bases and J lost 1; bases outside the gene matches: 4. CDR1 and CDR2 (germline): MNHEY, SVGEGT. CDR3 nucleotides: TGTGCCAGCAGTTACGGGGGGACAGCGAACACTGAAGCTTTCTTT. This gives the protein CASSYGGTANTEAFF.

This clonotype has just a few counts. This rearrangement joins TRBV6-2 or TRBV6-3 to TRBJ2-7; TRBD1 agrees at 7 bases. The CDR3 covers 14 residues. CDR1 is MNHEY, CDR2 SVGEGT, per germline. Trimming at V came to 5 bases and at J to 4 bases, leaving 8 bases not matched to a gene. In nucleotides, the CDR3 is TGTGCCAGCAGTGGTTCTGACAGGGCTTACGAGCAGTACTTC. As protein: CASSGSDRAYEQYF.

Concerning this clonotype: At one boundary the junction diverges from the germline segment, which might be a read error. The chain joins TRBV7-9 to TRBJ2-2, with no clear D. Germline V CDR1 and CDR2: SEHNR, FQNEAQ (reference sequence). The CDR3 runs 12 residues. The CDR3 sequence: CASSFVSGELFF. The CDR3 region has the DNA TGTGCCAGTAGCTTTGTGTCCGGGGAGCTGTTTTTT.

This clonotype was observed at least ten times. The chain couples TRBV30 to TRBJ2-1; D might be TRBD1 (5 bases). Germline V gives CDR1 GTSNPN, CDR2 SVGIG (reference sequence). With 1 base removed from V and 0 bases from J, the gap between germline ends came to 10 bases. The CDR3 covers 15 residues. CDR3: CAWSGTGASYNEQFF. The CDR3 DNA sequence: TGTGCCTGGAGTGGAACAGGAGCCTCCTACAATGAGCAGTTCTTC.

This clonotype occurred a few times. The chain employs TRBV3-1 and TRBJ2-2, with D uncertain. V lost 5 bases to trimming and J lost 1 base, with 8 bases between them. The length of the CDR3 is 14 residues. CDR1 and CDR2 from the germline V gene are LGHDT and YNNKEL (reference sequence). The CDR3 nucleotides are TGTGCCAGCAGCGATTTGGTGAACACCGGGGAGCTGTTTTTT. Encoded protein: CASSDLVNTGELFF.

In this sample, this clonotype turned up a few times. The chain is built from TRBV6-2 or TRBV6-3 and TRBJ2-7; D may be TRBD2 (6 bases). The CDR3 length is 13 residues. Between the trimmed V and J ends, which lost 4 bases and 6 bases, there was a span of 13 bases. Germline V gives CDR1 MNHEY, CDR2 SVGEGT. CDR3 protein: CASSSGGRTEQYF. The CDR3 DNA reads TGTGCCAGCAGTTCCGGGGGAAGGACCGAGCAGTACTTC.

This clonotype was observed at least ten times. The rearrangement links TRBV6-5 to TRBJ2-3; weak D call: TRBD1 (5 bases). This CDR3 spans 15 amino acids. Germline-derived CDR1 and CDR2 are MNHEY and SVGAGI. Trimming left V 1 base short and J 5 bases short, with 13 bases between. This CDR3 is CASSYWAGSQDTQYF. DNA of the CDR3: TGTGCCAGCAGTTACTGGGCAGGGTCCCAAGATACGCAGTATTTT.

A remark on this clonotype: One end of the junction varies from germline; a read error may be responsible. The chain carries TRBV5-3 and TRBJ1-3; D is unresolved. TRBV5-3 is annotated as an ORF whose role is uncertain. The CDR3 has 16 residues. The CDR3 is CASSSFKRVSGNTIYF. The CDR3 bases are TGTGCCAGCAGCTCGTTCAAGCGAGTCTCTGGAAACACCATATATTTT.

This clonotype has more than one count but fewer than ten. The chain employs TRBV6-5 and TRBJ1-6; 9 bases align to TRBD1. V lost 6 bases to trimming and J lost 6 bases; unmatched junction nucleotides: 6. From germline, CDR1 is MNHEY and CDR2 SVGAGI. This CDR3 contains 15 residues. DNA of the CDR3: TGTGCCAGCAGAATAATGGGACAGGGTAATTCACCCCTCCACTTT. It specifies CASRIMGQGNSPLHF.

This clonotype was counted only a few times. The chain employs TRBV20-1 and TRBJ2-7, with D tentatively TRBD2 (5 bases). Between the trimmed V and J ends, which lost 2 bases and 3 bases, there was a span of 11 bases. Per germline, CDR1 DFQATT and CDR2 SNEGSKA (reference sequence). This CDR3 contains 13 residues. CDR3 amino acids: CSARSQRDYEQYF. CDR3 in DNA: TGCAGTGCTAGATCTCAACGGGACTACGAGCAGTACTTC.

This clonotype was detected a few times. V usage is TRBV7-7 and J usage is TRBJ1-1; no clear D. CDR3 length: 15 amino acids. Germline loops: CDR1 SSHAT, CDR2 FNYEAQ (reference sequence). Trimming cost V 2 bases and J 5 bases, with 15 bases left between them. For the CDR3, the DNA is TGTGCCAGCAGCTTACTTAGGGAGGTCCGAACTGAAGCTTTCTTT. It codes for CASSLLREVRTEAFF.

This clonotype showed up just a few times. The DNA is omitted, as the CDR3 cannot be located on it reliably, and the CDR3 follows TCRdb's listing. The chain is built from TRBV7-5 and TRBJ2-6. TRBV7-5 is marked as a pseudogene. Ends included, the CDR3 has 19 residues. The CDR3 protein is CISVPEGWRSVSGANVLTF.

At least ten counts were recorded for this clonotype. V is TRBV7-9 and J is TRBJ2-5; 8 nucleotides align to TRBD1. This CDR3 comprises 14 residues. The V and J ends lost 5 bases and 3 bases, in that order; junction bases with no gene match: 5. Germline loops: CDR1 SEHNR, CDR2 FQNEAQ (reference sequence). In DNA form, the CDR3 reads TGTGCCAGCAGCCCGCGGACAGGGAAAGAGACCCAGTACTTC. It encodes CASSPRTGKETQYF.

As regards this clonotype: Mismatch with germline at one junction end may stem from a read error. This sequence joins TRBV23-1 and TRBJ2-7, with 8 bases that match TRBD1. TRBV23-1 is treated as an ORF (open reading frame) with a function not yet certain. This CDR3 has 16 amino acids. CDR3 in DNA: TGCGCCAGCAGTCAATCCCGGGACAGGTTGAACTACGGGCAGTACTTC. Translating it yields CASSQSRDRLNYGQYF.

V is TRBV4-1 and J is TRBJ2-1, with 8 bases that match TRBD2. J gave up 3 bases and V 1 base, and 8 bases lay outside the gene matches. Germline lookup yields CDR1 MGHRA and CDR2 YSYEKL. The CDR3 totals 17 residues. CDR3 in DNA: TGCGCCAGCAGCCAAGTTGTGGGACTAGGGTTCTACAATGAGCAGTTCTTC. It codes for CASSQVVGLGFYNEQFF.

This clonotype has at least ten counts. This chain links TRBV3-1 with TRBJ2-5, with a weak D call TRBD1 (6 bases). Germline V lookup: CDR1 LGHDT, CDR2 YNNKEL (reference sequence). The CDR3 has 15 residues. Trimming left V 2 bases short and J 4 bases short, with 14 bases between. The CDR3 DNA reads TGTGCCAGCAGCCAATTCCGGACAGCGAGAGAGACCCAGTACTTC. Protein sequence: CASSQFRTARETQYF.

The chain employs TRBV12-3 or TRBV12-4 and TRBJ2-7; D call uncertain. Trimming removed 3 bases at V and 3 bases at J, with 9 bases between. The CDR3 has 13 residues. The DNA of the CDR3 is TGTGCCAGCAGTTTCGAACTGAACTACGAGCAGTACTTC. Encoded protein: CASSFELNYEQYF.

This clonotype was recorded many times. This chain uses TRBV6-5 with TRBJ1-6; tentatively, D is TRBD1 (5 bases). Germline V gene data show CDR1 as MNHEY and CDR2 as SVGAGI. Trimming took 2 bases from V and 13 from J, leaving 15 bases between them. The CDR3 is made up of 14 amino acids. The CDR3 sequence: CASSYGQGIRPLHF. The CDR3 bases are TGTGCCAGCAGTTACGGGCAGGGAATTAGGCCCCTCCACTTT.